This T cell receptor beta chain was obtained from a study of T cells after yellow fever vaccination (dated by TCRdb to between 2019 and 2020). The study in broad terms: Libraries from fractions with low cell numbers were prepared with the SMART-Seq v4 Ultra Low Input RNA kit. To follow T-cell clones before and after primary and booster YFV17D yellow fever vaccination, bulk TCR alpha and beta repertoires were sequenced over time. Two healthy male donors, one aged 18 to 30 and one aged 30 to 39 years, were included in the cohort. Blood samples were taken at several timepoints before and after primary and secondary immunization, and bulk PBMC replicates and cell subsets were isolated.

Trimming takes 11 bases from V and 0 bases from J, and the germline ends sit 5 bases apart. There are 11 amino acids in the CDR3, from cysteine to phenylalanine inclusive. Of the read, only the CDR3 DNA is kept; its 33 bases are in frame from base 1. Sequencing took place on an Illumina NovaSeq 6000. TCR cDNA was made using 5'RACE template switching, a step that added a universal primer site and unique molecular identifiers. cDNA synthesis was primed from both the TCR alpha and TCR beta constant segments. Library amplification involved two PCR steps, and the second step added sample barcodes and sequencing adapters. Libraries were sequenced on Illumina HiSeq 2500 (2x100 bp) or NovaSeq (2x150 bp). The authors processed their data as follows. MIGEC was used to demultiplex reads and collapse the reads into UMI consensus sequences, and MiXCR was used for V(D)J alignment. Using edgeR on replicate PBMC samples, clonotypes were called vaccine-responding if FDR was below 0.01 and the log2 fold change was above 5 up to day 15. CD4 or CD8 identity was assigned to each bulk clonotype according to whether the clonotype was present at higher abundance in the sequenced CD4 repertoire or the sequenced CD8 repertoire. Clones were called with MiXCR by TCRdb after fastp trimmed the public reads at Q25, and only in-frame beta chains were retained. Entries are consolidated by CDR3 protein sequence, retaining the most common genes and DNA. Here the V and J calls rest on TCRdb's processing, not on the authors' analysis. The sample table records 400,000 to 450,000 distinct CDR3 sequences; roughly 20% of these occur just once. Together, the top ten hold about 18% of the sample.

The sample's treatment or condition label, in plain terms: live attenuated yellow fever vaccine strain. At each blood-draw timepoint, two biological replicates of bulk PBMCs were obtained. PBMCs were isolated from peripheral blood using a standard Ficoll-Paque protocol. RNA was extracted with TriZol from bulk PBMCs, CD4 and CD8 fractions, and dextramer-positive and dextramer-negative fractions. Summary of the overall study and its limitations: FACS-sorted repertoires could contain abundant contaminating clonotypes from the bulk population, so computational filtering was required. The secondary T-cell response was weaker than the primary response but faster, peaking on day 5 instead of day 15. A small fraction of clonotypes showed up in both the CD4 and CD8 compartments, probably as a result of convergent recombination. The study included only a couple of donors, which limits how far the findings can be generalized. Most clones expanded after primary vaccination (around 96% of CD4 and 88% of CD8) were re-detected after the booster, suggesting that broad memory maintenance occurred.

As to this clonotype: Its specific antigen is unknown. Base quality data are lacking; no much larger clone is found one base away.

The chain is made from TRBV12-3 or TRBV12-4 and TRBJ1-3; no D gene call is confident. The clonotype was recovered from a young man who received the YFV17D yellow fever vaccine. The specimen was PBMCs, collected before the yellow fever booster vaccination. The encoded CDR3 is CAGRSGNTIYF. The DNA reads as follows: TGTGCCGGGCGCTCTGGAAACACCATATATTTT.